Listed below are T cell receptor beta chains from one sample, sequenced in a study of beta chain features in type 1 diabetes. TCRdb's copy holds only in-frame clones and misses some; the assay was immunoSEQ multiplex PCR. Of fewer than 350,000 clones listed, over 14% are singletons. Material: naive CD4+ T cells from blood. These receptors originate from a man aged 18 to 30 with type 1 diabetes. Each CDR3 is given with its conserved first and last residue. D genes are given only for firm matches. The size field is filled for only some rows; it gives once, few, many or a size class.

v_gene	j_gene	abundance	d_gene	CDR3nt	CDR3aa
TRBV14	TRBJ2-5	few	.	TGTGCCAGCAGCCACCCGAGAGGAGGGGAGATTAGGGAGACCCAGTACTTC	CASSHPRGGEIRETQYF
TRBV25-1	TRBJ2-5	.	TRBD2	TGTGCCAGCAGTGAAGGCCTTACTAGCGGGGCTGGAGAGACCCAGTACTTC	CASSEGLTSGAGETQYF
TRBV7-2	TRBJ2-7	.	TRBD1	TGTGCCAGCAGGAACCCCGGGACAGGGGGCTCCTACGAGCAGTACTTC	CASRNPGTGGSYEQYF
TRBV4-2	TRBJ1-2	.	.	TGTGCCAGCAGCCAAGATGGGGCAGGGAAACATTATGGCTACACCTTC	CASSQDGAGKHYGYTF
TRBV29-1	TRBJ1-2	few	.	TGCAGCGTTGAAGCCGACAGTGCCTATGGCTACACCTTC	CSVEADSAYGYTF
TRBV30	TRBJ1-4	.	TRBD1	TGTGCCTGGAGTCCCCCCCAGACAGGGGGCGCAAAACTGTTTTTT	CAWSPPQTGGAKLFF
TRBV15	TRBJ2-7	few	TRBD2	TGTGCCACCAGCGACCTAAGGACTAGCGGAAATTACGAGCAGTACTTC	CATSDLRTSGNYEQYF
TRBV29-1	TRBJ2-3	few	.	TGCAGCGTTGAGGCTCATAGCACAGATACGCAGTATTTT	CSVEAHSTDTQYF
TRBV4-1	TRBJ2-1	.	.	TGCGCCAGCAGCCGTGGGAGGGGGAGCTCCTACAATGAGCAGTTCTTC	CASSRGRGSSYNEQFF
TRBV5-1	TRBJ2-1	few	TRBD2	TGCGCCAGCAGCCAGGGACTAGCGGGAGCTGATGAGCAGTTCTTC	CASSQGLAGADEQFF
TRBV6-5	TRBJ2-7	once	TRBD2	TGTGCCAGCAGTTACTCGAAGGCTAGCGGGGGCAACGAGCAGTACTTC	CASSYSKASGGNEQYF
TRBV14	TRBJ2-1	few	.	TGTGCCAGCAGCCAAGATGACGGGACATACAATGAGCAGTTCTTC	CASSQDDGTYNEQFF
TRBV30	TRBJ2-5	.	TRBD2	TGTGCCTGGAGTGGTACTTTAGCGGGAGTTGGAGAGACCCAGTACTTC	CAWSGTLAGVGETQYF
TRBV6-5	TRBJ2-3	.	TRBD1	TGTGCCAGCAAAACGACAGGGTCGACAGATACGCAGTATTTT	CASKTTGSTDTQYF
TRBV6-5	TRBJ1-5	.	TRBD1	TGTGCCAGCAGTTCGGGACAGGGGTGGGATCAGCCCCAGCATTTT	CASSSGQGWDQPQHF
TRBV18	TRBJ1-1	.	TRBD1	TGTGCCAGCTCTCCCGGGGCAGGGGGCACTGAAGCTTTCTTT	CASSPGAGGTEAFF
TRBV28	TRBJ2-7	.	.	TGTGCCAGCAATCCTAGCGCCCACGAGCAGTACTTC	CASNPSAHEQYF
TRBV6-5	TRBJ2-3	.	.	TGTGCCAGCAGTACCCTCTCCCGGGATACGCAGTATTTT	CASSTLSRDTQYF
TRBV15	TRBJ2-3	.	TRBD1	TGTGCCACCGGGGACAGGGGGGACCCCACAGATACGCAGTATTTT	CATGDRGDPTDTQYF
TRBV7-7	TRBJ1-4	few	.	TGTGCCAGCAGCTCCTTTGAGGGAGCAAAACTGTTTTTT	CASSSFEGAKLFF
TRBV5-1	TRBJ2-5	few	.	TGCGCCAGCAGCTTTGGGGCTAGCGATCAAGAGACCCAGTACTTC	CASSFGASDQETQYF
TRBV7-9	TRBJ1-1	few	.	TGTGCCAGCAGCCCGAATCGAGGCATGAACACTGAAGCTTTCTTT	CASSPNRGMNTEAFF